These T cell receptor beta chains were read from a single sample in a study of Graves' ophthalmopathy and Graves' hyperthyroidism. TCRdb processed the multiplex PCR reads anew with MiXCR; each CDR3 protein has one entry. The table records over 650,000 distinct CDR3 sequences, roughly 41% of them present only once. Sequenced: peripheral blood. The receptors were sampled from an adult man with Graves' ophthalmopathy. CDR3s include the opening cysteine and the closing phenylalanine or tryptophan.

CDR3	V	J
CASSLGGQGRQTQYF	TRBV7-9	TRBJ2-5
CASRARQGLTAGNAIYF	TRBV11-1	TRBJ1-3
CSAEPLGEKNTEAFF	TRBV20-1	TRBJ1-1
CASSLDHSGGTEAFF	TRBV11-2	TRBJ1-1
CSVGEVTSGNTIHF	TRBV29-1	TRBJ1-3
CASSRGQGAIYEQYF	TRBV7-2	TRBJ2-7
CATSRDEGSAEETQYF	TRBV15	TRBJ2-5
CSARPGGRLEQYF	TRBV20-1	TRBJ2-7
CASSQGPSEGVIPYEQYF	TRBV7-3	TRBJ2-7
CAGTTRTGFSIDEQYF	TRBV19	TRBJ2-7
CASSLGGKRGDTGELFF	TRBV7-8	TRBJ2-2
CASSVATASGGLFF	TRBV9	TRBJ2-2
CASAVAGSGANVLTF	TRBV2	TRBJ2-6
CSAWTVLDEKLFF	TRBV20-1	TRBJ1-4
CASSPTGWYEQYF	TRBV7-9	TRBJ2-7
CASSTGQGSRANVLTF	TRBV7-2	TRBJ2-6
CASSMSVVAGYTF	TRBV19	TRBJ1-2
CASTSATSKGEQYF	TRBV7-9	TRBJ2-7
CASSSGTGMDETQYF	TRBV7-9	TRBJ2-5
CASSQPTGRNYEQYF	TRBV4-1	TRBJ2-7
CSARGTFQETQYF	TRBV20-1	TRBJ2-5
CASSETGGVNSPLHF	TRBV10-3	TRBJ1-6
CASSLEVFGELFF	TRBV11-2	TRBJ2-2
CASSLAGAGHHSPLHF	TRBV5-1	TRBJ1-6
CATSRDGGDLGGYTF	TRBV15	TRBJ1-2
CASSLWTEAYEQYF	TRBV5-1	TRBJ2-7
CASSTSIGAGLGYTF	TRBV12-3/TRBV12-4	TRBJ1-2
CASSQDMTGNEAFF	TRBV3-1	TRBJ1-1
CSARSGTGASNEQYF	TRBV20-1	TRBJ2-7
CSATPQNTGELFF	TRBV20-1	TRBJ2-2
CASSQGRGLDAEAFF	TRBV7-9	TRBJ1-1
CASSSGTPTEAFF	TRBV12-3/TRBV12-4	TRBJ1-1
CSVEATSGETQYF	TRBV29-1	TRBJ2-5
CASSESGTGVEEQYF	TRBV25-1	TRBJ2-7
CASSIFGTGAENEKLFF	TRBV19	TRBJ1-4
CAISESGVSPLHF	TRBV10-3	TRBJ1-6
CASGRTGGREQYF	TRBV10-3	TRBJ2-7
CASSNSGTANTEAFF	TRBV19	TRBJ1-1
CAKGRGCEQYF	TRBV5-1	TRBJ2-7
CASRARTEIDQPQHF	TRBV2	TRBJ1-5
CAISESATGGQETQYF	TRBV10-3	TRBJ2-5
CASSLGKPSGGTYEQYF	TRBV5-1	TRBJ2-7
CATSDLLGPQHF	TRBV24-1	TRBJ1-5
CASTDSDGYTF	TRBV9	TRBJ1-2
CASSLGLDYGYTF	TRBV5-1	TRBJ1-2